Shown below are 28 T cell receptor beta chains from a single sample sequenced in a study of cytomegalovirus exposure and HLA in healthy donors. Researchers ran the PCR with 60 Vbeta and 13 Jbeta primers. TCRdb's copy holds only in-frame clones and misses some; the assay was immunoSEQ multiplex PCR. Seen here are 150,000 or so clones, approximately 71% observed once, and the top ten hold roughly 12%. Sequenced: PBMCs. The receptor source for this set is a man in his late teens or twenties in good health and CMV-seropositive.

CDR3 sequence reads: CASSPVRDTNYGYTF. As DNA, the CDR3 is TGTGCCAGCAGCCCCGTTAGGGACACTAACTATGGCTACACCTTC. V usage is TRBV7-9 and J usage is TRBJ1-2, with a weak D call TRBD1 (6 bases). This CDR3 has 15 amino acids. The V gene lost 5 bases and the J gene lost 0 bases, with 13 bases spanning the gap. CDR1 and CDR2 from the germline V gene are SEHNR and FQNEAQ (reference sequence).

This chain connects TRBV4-1 to TRBJ1-2; TRBD1 agrees at 9 bases. With V trimmed by 0 bases and J by 6 bases, 5 bases remained unmatched. The CDR3 has 15 amino acids. The germline V gene has CDR1 MGHRA and CDR2 YSYEKL. Written as DNA, the CDR3 is TGCGCCAGCAGCCAAGATTCACAGGGGGCGCATGGCTACACCTTC. This encodes CASSQDSQGAHGYTF.

The rearrangement joins TRBV4-2 to TRBJ2-1; possibly TRBD2 for D (5 bases). Germline assignment: CDR1 LGHNA and CDR2 YNFKEQ. V was clipped by 1 base and J by 1 base, with 5 bases between them. This CDR3 is 14 amino acids long. The CDR3 DNA follows: TGTGCCAGCAGCCAAGGCGGGTCCTACAATGAGCAGTTCTTC. Translated: CASSQGGSYNEQFF.

The chain links TRBV30 to TRBJ2-1; TRBD2 is a possible D gene (6 bases). From germline, CDR1 is GTSNPN and CDR2 SVGIG (reference sequence). The CDR3 has 15 residues. The ends were cut back, 1 base at V and 9 bases at J, with 19 bases in the middle. This chain's CDR3 is CAWSAGAGGKGEQFF. CDR3 bases: TGTGCCTGGAGTGCGGGAGCAGGCGGTAAGGGTGAGCAGTTCTTC.

The chain is built from TRBV7-2 and TRBJ1-5, with a weak D call TRBD1 (5 bases). The CDR3 extends over 15 amino acids. Germline V CDR1 and CDR2: SGHTA, FQGNSA. The V and J ends lost 3 bases and 1 base respectively, with 10 bases between them. The CDR3 here is CASSLGQGSNQPQHF. As DNA, the CDR3 is TGTGCCAGCAGCTTGGGCCAGGGAAGCAATCAGCCCCAGCATTTT.

This clone was seen once. V and J are TRBV7-9 and TRBJ2-7; weak D call: TRBD1 (6 bases). The CDR3 length is 15 residues. V was trimmed by 5 bases and J by 2 bases, leaving 16 bases between them. Germline V gene data show CDR1 as SEHNR and CDR2 as FQNEAQ (reference sequence). The CDR3 loop is CASSPPRDKTYEQYF. As DNA, the CDR3 is TGTGCCAGCAGCCCACCACGGGACAAAACCTACGAGCAGTACTTC.

This sequence joins TRBV28 and TRBJ2-1, with 11 nucleotides matching TRBD1. The CDR3 length is 12 residues. The V gene end was trimmed by 7 bases and the J gene end by 10 bases; junction bases not matched to a gene: 3. Per germline, CDR1 MDHEN and CDR2 SYDVKM. CDR3 nucleotides: TGTGCCAGCATAGGGACAGGGGGGGAGCAGTTCTTC. Translated: CASIGTGGEQFF.

V and J are TRBV28 and TRBJ2-7, with D possibly being TRBD1 (6 bases). The V end was cut by 10 bases, the J end by 9 bases, with 22 bases between. The CDR3 contains 13 residues. The germline gives CDR1 MDHEN, CDR2 SYDVKM. The CDR3, as DNA: TGTGCCACCCTCCGGGACACCAGCTTGAGGCAGTACTTC. Translated, it gives CATLRDTSLRQYF. Variable domain in full (rest from reference TRBV28 and TRBJ2-7): DVKVTQSSRYLVKRTGEKVFLECVQDMDHENMFWYRQDPGLGLRLIYFSYDVKMKEKGDIPEGYSVSREKKERFSLILESASTNQTSMYLCATLRDTSLRQYFGPGTRLTVT.

This chain links TRBV9 with TRBJ2-3, with 7 bases lining up with TRBD2. Germline V CDR1 and CDR2: SGDLS, YYNGEE. This CDR3 has 18 amino acids. V was clipped by 0 bases and J by 4 bases; unmatched bases: 14. This CDR3 reads CASSVASNTGGGADTQYF. CDR3 in DNA: TGTGCCAGCAGCGTAGCCTCAAACACGGGAGGAGGCGCAGATACGCAGTATTTT.

J is TRBJ2-1 and V is TRBV30; TRBD2 matches 9 bases. The V gene's germline CDR1 is GTSNPN and CDR2 SVGIG (reference sequence). V gave up 5 bases and J gave up 5 bases; unmatched junction bases: 7. The CDR3 has 14 residues. CDR3 DNA: TGTGCCTGGGACCTAGCGGGAACCGACAATGAGCAGTTCTTC. Translated: CAWDLAGTDNEQFF.

V gene TRBV9 combines with J gene TRBJ2-7, with D possibly matching TRBD2 (6 bases). The CDR3 totals 14 residues. Trimming shortened V by 0 bases and J by 5 bases, and 12 bases separated the two germline ends. Germline V gives CDR1 SGDLS, CDR2 YYNGEE. This CDR3 is CASSVGGGLDEQYF. The DNA of the CDR3 is TGTGCCAGCAGCGTAGGTGGAGGGTTGGACGAGCAGTACTTC.

This sequence joins TRBV10-1 and TRBJ2-1; TRBD2 aligns across 10 bases. Looked up from germline, CDR1 is WNHNN and CDR2 is SYGVQD (reference sequence). The CDR3 covers 19 residues. J was trimmed by 4 bases and V by 2 bases; bases with no gene match: 14. CDR3 region: CASSERKILGTSEYNEQFF. Written as DNA, the CDR3 is TGCGCCAGCAGTGAGAGAAAAATCCTCGGGACTAGCGAATACAATGAGCAGTTCTTC.

The genes are TRBV7-6 and TRBJ1-5; 11 bases are a match to TRBD1. The germline CDR1 and CDR2 sequences are SGHVS and FNYEAQ. V trimming: 4 bases; J trimming: 5 bases; junction bases outside the gene matches: 7. The CDR3 contains 16 residues. The CDR3 coding sequence is TGTGCCAGCAGCTCTGGGAGGGACAGGGGGGATCAGCCCCAGCATTTT. The encoded protein is CASSSGRDRGDQPQHF.

This chain uses TRBV7-9 with TRBJ1-3; no firm D call. Germline V gene data show CDR1 as SEHNR and CDR2 as FQNEAQ (reference sequence). The CDR3 extends over 13 amino acids. Deletions cut 3 bases from V and 1 base from J, with 4 bases between. The CDR3: CASSLRSGNTIYF. Written as DNA, the CDR3 is TGTGCCAGCAGCTTGAGGTCTGGAAACACCATATATTTT.

This chain's CDR3 is CASSRTGSLNEQYF. The CDR3 DNA sequence: TGTGCCAGCTCGAGGACAGGGTCTCTCAACGAGCAGTACTTC. This sequence joins TRBV28 and TRBJ2-7; TRBD1 aligns across 8 bases. CDR1 and CDR2 (germline): MDHEN, SYDVKM. The CDR3 totals 14 residues. V dropped 8 bases and J dropped 5; count of bases not matched to a gene: 11. The variable domain in full, completed from reference TRBV28 and TRBJ2-7, reads DVKVTQSSRYLVKRTGEKVFLECVQDMDHENMFWYRQDPGLGLRLIYFSYDVKMKEKGDIPEGYSVSREKKERFSLILESASTNQTSMYLCASSRTGSLNEQYFGPGTRLTVT.

The sample holds one count of this clone. J is TRBJ2-1 and V is TRBV5-1; 13 positions agree with TRBD2. Germline lookup yields CDR1 SGHRS and CDR2 YFSETQ. Trimming took 6 bases from V and 7 from J; bases not matched to a gene: 7. CDR3 size: 15 residues. CDR3 residues: CASTRTSGSGNEQFF. Here the CDR3 DNA reads TGCGCCAGCACGAGGACTAGCGGGAGTGGTAATGAGCAGTTCTTC.

This clone was counted between two and nine times. This chain uses TRBV2 with TRBJ1-4, with D possibly TRBD1 on 6 matching bases. Germline assignment: CDR1 SNHLY and CDR2 FYNNEI. CDR3 size: 14 residues. Trimming took 7 bases from V and 3 from J, leaving 12 bases between them. The CDR3 sequence: CASKEGGSNEKLFF. Here the CDR3 DNA reads TGTGCCAGCAAAGAGGGGGGGTCTAATGAAAAACTGTTTTTT.

This clone was seen more than once but under ten times. The J gene is TRBJ2-1, the V gene TRBV7-2, with D uncertain. The CDR3 has 12 residues. Trimming shortened V by 5 bases and J by 6 bases, and 8 bases separated the two germline ends. Germline CDR1 reads SGHTA; CDR2 reads FQGNSA. The CDR3 reads CASSLLFNEQFF. The CDR3 DNA sequence: TGTGCCAGCAGCCTCCTTTTCAATGAGCAGTTCTTC.

The CDR3 coding sequence is TGTGCCAGCAGCCTCAGGCCGGGGAACCTCAATGAGCAGTTCTTC. This translates into CASSLRPGNLNEQFF. The rearrangement links TRBV7-9 to TRBJ2-1, with TRBD2 as a possible D gene (5 bases). Germline V gives CDR1 SEHNR, CDR2 FQNEAQ (reference sequence). CDR3 length: 15 amino acids. Trimming removed 5 bases from V and 6 bases from J, with 17 bases in between. The complete variable domain, with remaining parts taken from reference TRBV7-9 and TRBJ2-1, reads DTGVSQNPRHKITKRGQNVTFRCDPISEHNRLYWYRQTLGQGPEFLTYFQNEAQLEKSRLLSDRFSAERPKGSFSTLEIQRTEQGDSAMYLCASSLRPGNLNEQFFGPGTRLTVL.

The V call is TRBV7-9, the J call TRBJ1-1; a weak D match, TRBD1 (6 bases). The V end lost 1 base, the J end lost 0 bases, and 15 bases lay between the germline ends. CDR3 length: 17 residues. Germline CDR1 reads SEHNR; CDR2 reads FQNEAQ (reference sequence). This CDR3 reads CASSLDGTSSVNTEAFF. The CDR3 nucleotides are TGTGCCAGCAGCTTAGACGGGACATCCTCAGTGAACACTGAAGCTTTCTTT.

The gene calls are TRBV4-2 and TRBJ1-2, with D hard to call. Looked up from germline, CDR1 is LGHNA and CDR2 is YNFKEQ. V lost 1 base to trimming and J lost 1 base, with 10 bases between them. The CDR3 consists of 15 residues. The CDR3 nucleotides read TGTGCCAGCAGCCAAGCGCTAACTAATAACTATGGCTACACCTTC. It is translated as CASSQALTNNYGYTF.

The chain recombines TRBV5-6 with TRBJ2-1; weak D call: TRBD2 (6 bases). Trimming took off 6 bases at V and 6 bases at J, with 25 bases between the two ends. CDR3 size: 17 residues. Germline V gene lookup returns CDR1 SGHDT and CDR2 YYEEEE. The CDR3: CASTQRAGGSWVNEQFF. In DNA form, the CDR3 reads TGTGCCAGCACCCAGCGAGCGGGTGGGTCTTGGGTCAATGAGCAGTTCTTC.

The CDR3 here is CASRPEKLAGGDEQFF. The DNA of the CDR3 is TGCGCCAGCAGGCCCGAGAAACTAGCGGGGGGTGACGAGCAGTTCTTC. The V gene is TRBV4-1, the J gene TRBJ2-1, with TRBD2 matching over 12 bases. The CDR3 sequence is 16 residues long. Trimming took 6 bases from V and 10 from J; bases not matched to a gene: 13. From germline, CDR1 is MGHRA and CDR2 YSYEKL.

The chain recombines TRBV5-1 with TRBJ2-2; D unresolved. Trimming left V 3 bases short and J 6 bases short, with 18 bases between. The CDR3 loop spans 16 amino acids. Germline V gene sequence: CDR1 SGHRS, CDR2 YFSETQ. The CDR3 region is CASSSTRHPEAGELFF. CDR3 in DNA: TGCGCCAGCAGCTCAACACGGCACCCCGAGGCCGGGGAGCTGTTTTTT.

The chain carries TRBV7-2 and TRBJ1-3; no clear D. Germline V gene lookup returns CDR1 SGHTA and CDR2 FQGNSA. CDR3 size: 14 residues. Trimming left V 2 bases short and J 3 bases short, with 8 bases between. CDR3 sequence: CASSLFSSGNTIYF. The CDR3, as DNA: TGTGCCAGCAGCTTATTTTCCAGTGGAAACACCATATATTTT.

A single count supports this clone. V gene TRBV9 combines with J gene TRBJ2-1; tentative D call: TRBD1 (5 bases). V was trimmed by 3 bases and J by 7 bases, leaving 8 bases between them. Germline V gene sequence: CDR1 SGDLS, CDR2 YYNGEE. The CDR3 has 12 residues. The CDR3 loop is CASSAGLNEQFF. CDR3 DNA sequence: TGTGCCAGCAGCGCAGGGCTTAATGAGCAGTTCTTC.

Regarding this clone: At one of its ends the junction is not consistent with the germline gene, which may arise from a read error. V is TRBV7-9 and J is TRBJ1-1, with D maybe TRBD1 (5 bases). The CDR3 loop spans 13 amino acids. Germline CDR1 SEHNR, CDR2 FQNEAQ (reference sequence). The CDR3 spells CASSLGGPGGESF. The CDR3 region has the DNA TGTGCCAGCAGCTTAGGGGGCCCAGGCGGCGAGTCTTTT.

The J gene is TRBJ2-1, the V gene TRBV5-4; 8 bases line up with TRBD2. V shed 4 bases and J 4 bases; nucleotides not matched to a gene: 10. Germline CDR1 SGHNT, CDR2 YYREEE (reference sequence). The CDR3 has 16 residues. The CDR3 is CASSPGGSGKYNEQFF. The CDR3, as DNA: TGTGCCAGCAGCCCTGGTGGTAGCGGGAAGTACAATGAGCAGTTCTTC.